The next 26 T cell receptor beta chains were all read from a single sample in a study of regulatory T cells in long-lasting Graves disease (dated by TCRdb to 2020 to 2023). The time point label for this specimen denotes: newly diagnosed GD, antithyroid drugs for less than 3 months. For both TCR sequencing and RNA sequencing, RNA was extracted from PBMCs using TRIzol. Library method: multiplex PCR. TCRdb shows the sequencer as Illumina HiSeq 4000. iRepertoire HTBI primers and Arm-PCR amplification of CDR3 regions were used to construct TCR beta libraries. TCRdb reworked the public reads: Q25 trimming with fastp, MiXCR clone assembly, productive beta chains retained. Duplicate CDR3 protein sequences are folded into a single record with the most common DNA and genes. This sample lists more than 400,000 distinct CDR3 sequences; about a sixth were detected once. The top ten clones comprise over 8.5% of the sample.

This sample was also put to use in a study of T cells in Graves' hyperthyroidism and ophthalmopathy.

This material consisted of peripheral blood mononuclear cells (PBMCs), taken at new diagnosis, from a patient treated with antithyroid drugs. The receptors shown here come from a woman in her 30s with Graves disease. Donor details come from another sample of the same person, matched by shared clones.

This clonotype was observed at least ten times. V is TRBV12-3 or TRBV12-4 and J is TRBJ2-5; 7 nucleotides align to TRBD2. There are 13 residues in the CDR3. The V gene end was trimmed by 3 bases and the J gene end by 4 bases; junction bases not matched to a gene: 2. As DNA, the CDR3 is TGTGCCAGCAGTTTTTCGGGAGGAGAGACCCAGTACTTC. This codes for CASSFSGGETQYF.

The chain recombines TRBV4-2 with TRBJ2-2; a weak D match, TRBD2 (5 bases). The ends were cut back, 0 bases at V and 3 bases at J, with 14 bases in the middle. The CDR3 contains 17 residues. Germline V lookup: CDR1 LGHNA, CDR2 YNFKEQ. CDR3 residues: CASSQDSGYAYTGELFF. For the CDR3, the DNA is TGTGCCAGCAGCCAAGATTCGGGATACGCCTACACCGGGGAGCTGTTTTTT.

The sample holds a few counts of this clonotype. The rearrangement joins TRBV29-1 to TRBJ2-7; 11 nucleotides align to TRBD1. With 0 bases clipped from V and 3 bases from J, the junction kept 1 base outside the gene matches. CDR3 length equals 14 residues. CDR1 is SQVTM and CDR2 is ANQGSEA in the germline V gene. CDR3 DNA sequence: TGCAGCGTTGAAGAAGGGACAGGGGGCTACGAGCAGTACTTC. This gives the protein CSVEEGTGGYEQYF.

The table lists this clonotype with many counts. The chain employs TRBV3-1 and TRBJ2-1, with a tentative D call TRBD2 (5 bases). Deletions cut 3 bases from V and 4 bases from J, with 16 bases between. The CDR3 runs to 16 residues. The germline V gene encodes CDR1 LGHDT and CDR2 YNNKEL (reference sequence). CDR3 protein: CASSHEDFFPYNEQFF. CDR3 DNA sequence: TGTGCCAGCAGCCATGAGGACTTTTTCCCTTACAATGAGCAGTTCTTC.

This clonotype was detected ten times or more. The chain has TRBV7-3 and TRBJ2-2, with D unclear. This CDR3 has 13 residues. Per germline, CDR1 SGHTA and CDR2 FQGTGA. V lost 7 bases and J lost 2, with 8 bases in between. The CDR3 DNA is TGTGCCAGCACCCCTGATAACACCGGGGAGCTGTTTTTT. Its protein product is CASTPDNTGELFF.

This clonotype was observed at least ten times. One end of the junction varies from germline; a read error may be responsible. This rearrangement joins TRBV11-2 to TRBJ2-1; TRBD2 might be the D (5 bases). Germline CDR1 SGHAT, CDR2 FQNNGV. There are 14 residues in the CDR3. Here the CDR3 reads CASSLVGLHNEQFF. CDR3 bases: TGTGCTAGCAGCTTAGTAGGACTTCACAATGAGCAGTTCTTC.

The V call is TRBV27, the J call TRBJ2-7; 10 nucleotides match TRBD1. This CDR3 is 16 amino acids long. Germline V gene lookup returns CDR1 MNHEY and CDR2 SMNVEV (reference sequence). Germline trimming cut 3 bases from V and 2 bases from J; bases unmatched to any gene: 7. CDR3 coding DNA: TGTGCCAGCAGTTTCCGGACAGGGGGGGGAACCTACGAGCAGTACTTC. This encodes CASSFRTGGGTYEQYF.

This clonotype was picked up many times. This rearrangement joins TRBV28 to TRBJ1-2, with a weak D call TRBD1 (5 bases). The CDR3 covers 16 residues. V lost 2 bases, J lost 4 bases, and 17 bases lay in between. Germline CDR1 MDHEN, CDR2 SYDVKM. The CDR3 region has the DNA TGTGCCAGCAGTTTACACCGGGGCGCAGGGATCTATGGCTACACCTTC. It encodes CASSLHRGAGIYGYTF.

CDR3 residues: CSARVPNDRRGYTF. CDR3 coding DNA: TGCAGTGCTAGAGTTCCTAACGATCGAAGGGGCTACACCTTC. The chain employs TRBV20-1 and TRBJ1-2; D call uncertain. V lost 1 base, J lost 8 bases, and 17 bases lay in between. This CDR3 has 14 amino acids. Germline V gene sequence: CDR1 DFQATT, CDR2 SNEGSKA (reference sequence).

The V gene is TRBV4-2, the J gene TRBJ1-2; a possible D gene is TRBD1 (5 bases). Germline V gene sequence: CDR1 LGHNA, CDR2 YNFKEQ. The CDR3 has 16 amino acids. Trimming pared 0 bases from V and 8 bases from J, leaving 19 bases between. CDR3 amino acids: CASSQDPRTPEWGYTF. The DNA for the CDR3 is TGTGCCAGCAGCCAAGACCCCCGGACACCCGAGTGGGGCTACACCTTC.

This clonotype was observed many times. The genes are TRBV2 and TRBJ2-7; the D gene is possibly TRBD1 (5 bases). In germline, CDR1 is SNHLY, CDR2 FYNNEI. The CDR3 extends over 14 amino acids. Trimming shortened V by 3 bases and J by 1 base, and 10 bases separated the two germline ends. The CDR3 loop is CASSEGRGSYEQYF. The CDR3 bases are TGTGCCAGCAGTGAGGGAAGGGGTTCCTACGAGCAGTACTTC.

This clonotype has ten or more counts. This CDR3 reads CASSDPPGQGAKEQYF. As DNA, the CDR3 is TGTGCCAGCAGCGACCCCCCGGGACAGGGGGCGAAAGAGCAGTACTTC. The chain employs TRBV5-8 and TRBJ2-7; the match to TRBD1 covers 12 bases. From germline, CDR1 is SGHTS and CDR2 YDEGEE. The junction had 12 bases not matched to a gene; V was cut back by 4 bases and J by 7 bases. The CDR3 covers 16 residues.

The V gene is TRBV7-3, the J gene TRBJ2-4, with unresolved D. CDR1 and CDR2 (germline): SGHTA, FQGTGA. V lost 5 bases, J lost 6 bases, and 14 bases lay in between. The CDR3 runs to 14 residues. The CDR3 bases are TGTGCCAGCAGCCCGGACCCCCACATAAACATTCAGTACTTC. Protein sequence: CASSPDPHINIQYF.

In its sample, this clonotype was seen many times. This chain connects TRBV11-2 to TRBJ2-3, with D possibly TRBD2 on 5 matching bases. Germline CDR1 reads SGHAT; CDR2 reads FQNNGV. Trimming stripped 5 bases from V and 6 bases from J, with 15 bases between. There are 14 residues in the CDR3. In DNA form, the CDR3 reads TGTGCCAGCAGCCAAACGCCGACGGGGGATACGCAGTATTTT. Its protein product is CASSQTPTGDTQYF.

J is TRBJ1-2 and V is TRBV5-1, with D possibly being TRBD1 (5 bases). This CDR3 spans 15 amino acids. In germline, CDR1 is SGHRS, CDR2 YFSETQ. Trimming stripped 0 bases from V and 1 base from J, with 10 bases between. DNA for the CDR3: TGCGCCAGCAGCTTGGGACAGCTGGATAACTATGGCTACACCTTC. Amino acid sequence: CASSLGQLDNYGYTF.

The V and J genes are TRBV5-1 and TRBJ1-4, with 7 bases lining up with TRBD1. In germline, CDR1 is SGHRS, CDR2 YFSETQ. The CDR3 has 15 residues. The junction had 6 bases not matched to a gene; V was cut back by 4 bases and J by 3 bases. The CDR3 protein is CASSTGQTANEKLFF. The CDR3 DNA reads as TGCGCCAGCAGCACGGGACAGACAGCTAATGAAAAACTGTTTTTT.

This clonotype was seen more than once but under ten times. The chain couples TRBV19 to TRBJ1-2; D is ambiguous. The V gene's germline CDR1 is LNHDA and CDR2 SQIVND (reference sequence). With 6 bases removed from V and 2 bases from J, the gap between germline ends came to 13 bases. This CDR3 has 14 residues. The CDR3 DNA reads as TGTGCCAGTAGAAGAGAGACAAAGAACTATGGCTACACCTTC. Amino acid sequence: CASRRETKNYGYTF.

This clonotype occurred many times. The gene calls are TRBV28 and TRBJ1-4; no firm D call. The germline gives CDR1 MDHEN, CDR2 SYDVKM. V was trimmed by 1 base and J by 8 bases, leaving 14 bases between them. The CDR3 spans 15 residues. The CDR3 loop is CASSLSPGDGEKLFF. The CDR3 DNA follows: TGTGCCAGCAGTTTATCCCCGGGAGATGGGGAAAAACTGTTTTTT.

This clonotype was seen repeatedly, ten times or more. The CDR3 here is CSVRRGPGREDTQYF. DNA of the CDR3: TGCAGCGTTCGGCGCGGGCCAGGGCGTGAAGATACGCAGTATTTT. This rearrangement joins TRBV29-1 to TRBJ2-3, with D possibly being TRBD1 or TRBD2 (5 bases each). This CDR3 is 15 amino acids long. The V end lost 5 bases, the J end lost 5 bases, and 20 bases lay between the germline ends. The germline CDR1 and CDR2 sequences are SQVTM and ANQGSEA.

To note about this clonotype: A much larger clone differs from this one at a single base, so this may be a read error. Here the CDR3 reads CASSSKPGQGANEQYF. For the CDR3, the DNA is TGCGCCAGCAGCTCTAAGCCGGGACAGGGGGCGAATGAGCAGTACTTC. The genes are TRBV5-1 and TRBJ2-7; 12 bases map to TRBD1. The length of the CDR3 is 16 residues. CDR1 and CDR2 (germline): SGHRS, YFSETQ. Germline trimming cut 3 bases from V and 7 bases from J; bases unmatched to any gene: 11.

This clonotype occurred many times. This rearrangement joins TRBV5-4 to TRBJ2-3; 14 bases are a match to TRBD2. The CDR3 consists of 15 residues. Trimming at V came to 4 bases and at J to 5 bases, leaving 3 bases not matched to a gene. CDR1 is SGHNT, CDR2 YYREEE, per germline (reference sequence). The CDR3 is CASSTGLAGEDTQYF. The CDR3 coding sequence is TGTGCCAGCAGCACGGGACTAGCGGGAGAAGATACGCAGTATTTT.

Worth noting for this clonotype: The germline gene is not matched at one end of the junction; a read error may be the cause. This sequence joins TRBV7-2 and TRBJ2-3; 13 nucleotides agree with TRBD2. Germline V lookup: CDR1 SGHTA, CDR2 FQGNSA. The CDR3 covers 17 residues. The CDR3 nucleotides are TGTGCCAGCAGCTCCTGGACTAGCGGGAGTCTCGCAGATACGCAATATTTT. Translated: CASSSWTSGSLADTQYF.

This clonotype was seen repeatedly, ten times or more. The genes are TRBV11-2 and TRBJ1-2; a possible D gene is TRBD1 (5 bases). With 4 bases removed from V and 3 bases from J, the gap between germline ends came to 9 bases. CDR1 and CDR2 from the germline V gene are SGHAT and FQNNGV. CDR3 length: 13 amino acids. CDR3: CASSSQVYYGYTF. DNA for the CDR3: TGTGCCAGCAGCTCACAGGTTTACTATGGCTACACCTTC.

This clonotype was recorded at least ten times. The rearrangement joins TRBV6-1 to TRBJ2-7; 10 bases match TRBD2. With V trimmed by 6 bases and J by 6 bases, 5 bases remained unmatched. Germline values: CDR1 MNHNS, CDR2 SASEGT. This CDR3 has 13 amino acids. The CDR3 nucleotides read TGTGCCAGCAGAGTAGCGGGAGGATCCGAGCAGTACTTC. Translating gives CASRVAGGSEQYF.

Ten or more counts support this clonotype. CDR3 nucleotides: TGTGCCAGCAGTGCGTACACTACTAACTATGGCTACACCTTC. Protein sequence: CASSAYTTNYGYTF. The chain uses TRBV6-1 and TRBJ1-2, with unresolved D. The CDR3 has 14 residues. Germline-derived CDR1 and CDR2 are MNHNS and SASEGT. Trimming took off 4 bases at V and 0 bases at J, with 9 bases between the two ends.

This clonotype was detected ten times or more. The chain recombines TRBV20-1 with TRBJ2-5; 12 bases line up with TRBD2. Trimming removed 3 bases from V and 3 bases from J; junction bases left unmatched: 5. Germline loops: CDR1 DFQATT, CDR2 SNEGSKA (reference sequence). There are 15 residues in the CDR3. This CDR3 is CSASLGLAGEETQYF. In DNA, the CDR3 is TGCAGTGCTAGTTTGGGACTAGCGGGTGAAGAGACCCAGTACTTC.